Given below is one T cell receptor beta chain in context. The antigen is undetermined. TCRdb's copy holds only in-frame clones and misses some; the assay was immunoSEQ multiplex PCR. This sample has some 95,000 clones, with roughly 77% found just once. The data were obtained in a study of a mutant IDH1 vaccine in newly diagnosed glioma. Study background: Receipt of radiotherapy, temozolomide, or both preceded the study, and most received both. Study results and caveats: There were vaccine-induced immune responses in approximately 95% of the patients.

The germline CDR1 and CDR2 sequences are SGHNT and YYREEE (reference sequence). Trimming took 2 bases from V and 1 from J, leaving 10 bases between them. The CDR3 is 15 amino acids. Time point denoted: baseline, week 1 (first vaccination visit). Treatment defined: pre-vaccination baseline after standard-of-care therapy. This chain joins TRBV5-4 and TRBJ2-4; the D is unclear. Sample: PBMCs, taken from a glioma patient treated with radiotherapy, temozolomide or both. This sequence originates from a man aged 35 to 55 with glioma. CDR3 in DNA: TGTGCCAGCAGCTTAAGCACCACGGCCAAAAACATTCAGTACTTC. Its translation is CASSLSTTAKNIQYF.